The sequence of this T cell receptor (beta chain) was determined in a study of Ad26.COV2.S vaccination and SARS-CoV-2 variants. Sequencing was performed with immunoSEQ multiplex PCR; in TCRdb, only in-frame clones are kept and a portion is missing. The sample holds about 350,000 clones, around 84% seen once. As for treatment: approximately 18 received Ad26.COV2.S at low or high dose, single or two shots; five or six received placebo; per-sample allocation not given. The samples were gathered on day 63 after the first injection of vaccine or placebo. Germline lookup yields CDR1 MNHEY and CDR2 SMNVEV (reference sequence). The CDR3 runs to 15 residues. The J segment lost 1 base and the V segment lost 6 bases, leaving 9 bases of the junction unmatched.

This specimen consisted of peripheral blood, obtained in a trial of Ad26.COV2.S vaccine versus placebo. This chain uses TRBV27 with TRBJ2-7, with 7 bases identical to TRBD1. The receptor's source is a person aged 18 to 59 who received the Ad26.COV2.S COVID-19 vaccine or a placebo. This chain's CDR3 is CASSLVGTVSYEQYF. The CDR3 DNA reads TGTGCCAGCAGCCTAGTAGGGACAGTTTCCTACGAGCAGTACTTC.